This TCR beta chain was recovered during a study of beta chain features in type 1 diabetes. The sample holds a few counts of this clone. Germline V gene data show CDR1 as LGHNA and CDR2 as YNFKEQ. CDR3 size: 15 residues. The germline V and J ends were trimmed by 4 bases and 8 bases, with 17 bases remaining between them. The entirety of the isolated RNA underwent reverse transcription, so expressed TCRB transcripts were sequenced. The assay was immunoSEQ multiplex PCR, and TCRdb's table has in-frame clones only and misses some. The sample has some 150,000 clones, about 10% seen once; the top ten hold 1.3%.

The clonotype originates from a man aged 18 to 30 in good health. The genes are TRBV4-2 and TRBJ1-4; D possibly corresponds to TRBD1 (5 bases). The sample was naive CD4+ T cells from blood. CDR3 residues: CASSRPGQAVEKLFF. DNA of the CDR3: TGTGCCAGCAGCCGCCCCGGACAAGCCGTCGAAAAACTGTTTTTT.